One sample yielded the 27 T cell receptor beta chains listed below, sequenced in a study of cytomegalovirus exposure and HLA in healthy donors. The PCR employed 60 Vbeta primers together with 13 Jbeta primers. The repertoire was sequenced with immunoSEQ multiplex PCR; TCRdb's copy has only in-frame clones and lacks some. The sample yields roughly 150,000 clones, roughly 82% seen once. The source material was PBMCs. The origin of the receptors is a woman aged 50 to 60 in good health and CMV-seropositive.

This clone was counted once. The CDR3 reads CASRRGVQETQYF. In nucleotides, the CDR3 is TGTGCCAGCAGGCGGGGGGTCCAAGAGACCCAGTACTTC. The chain employs TRBV5-4 and TRBJ2-5; TRBD2 matches at 8 bases. Germline V gene sequence: CDR1 SGHNT, CDR2 YYREEE (reference sequence). V lost 5 bases and J lost 1; bases outside the gene matches: 1. This CDR3 comprises 13 residues. The full variable domain, completed using reference TRBV5-4 and TRBJ2-5, is ETGVTQSPTHLIKTRGQQVTLRCSSQSGHNTVSWYQQALGQGPQFIFQYYREEENGRGNFPPRFSGLQFPNYSSELNVNALELDDSALYLCASRRGVQETQYFGPGTRLLVL.

This clone has just a few counts. This chain connects TRBV5-6 to TRBJ2-5; 11 bases map to TRBD2. The CDR3 is 17 residues long. V was clipped by 0 bases and J by 2 bases; unmatched bases: 6. Germline CDR1 SGHDT, CDR2 YYEEEE. CDR3 nucleotides: TGTGCCAGCAGCTTGGGGCTAGCGGGGGGAGTTCAAGAGACCCAGTACTTC. Its translation is CASSLGLAGGVQETQYF.

This rearrangement joins TRBV30 to TRBJ2-7; TRBD1 aligns across 7 bases. Germline loops: CDR1 GTSNPN, CDR2 SVGIG (reference sequence). CDR3 size: 15 residues. Trimming removed 2 bases from V and 7 bases from J; junction bases left unmatched: 14. CDR3 coding DNA: TGTGCCTGGAGTCCCCAGGACAGGCCGGCCTTTGAGCAGTACTTC. It codes for CAWSPQDRPAFEQYF.

The chain carries TRBV27 and TRBJ2-7, with D possibly being TRBD2 (5 bases). The CDR3 runs to 12 residues. The germline CDR1 and CDR2 sequences are MNHEY and SMNVEV (reference sequence). The V and J ends lost 5 bases and 5 bases respectively, with 10 bases between them. The CDR3 DNA reads as TGTGCCAGCAGTGAAGGGAGACACGAGCAGTACTTC. Amino acids: CASSEGRHEQYF.

The chain couples TRBV6-5 to TRBJ1-2; 7 nucleotides agree with TRBD1. The V gene's germline CDR1 is MNHEY and CDR2 SVGAGI. J lost 10 bases, V lost 5 bases, and 10 bases had no gene match. This CDR3 is 13 amino acids long. For the CDR3, the DNA is TGTGCCAGCAGTGCCGGGGACAGCCTGCTCTACACCTTC. It specifies CASSAGDSLLYTF.

Only a few counts were recorded for this clone. The CDR3 nucleotides read TGTGCCAGCAGCTCTCAGATGGGAGCTGGGGCCAACGTCCTGACTTTC. Amino acids: CASSSQMGAGANVLTF. The J gene is TRBJ2-6, the V gene TRBV9, with a possible D match to TRBD2 (5 bases). Trimming left V 4 bases short and J 2 bases short, with 13 bases between. In germline, CDR1 is SGDLS, CDR2 YYNGEE. The CDR3 runs 16 residues.

This rearrangement joins TRBV9 to TRBJ2-7, with TRBD1 matching over 9 bases. V was pared by 2 bases and J by 3 bases, with 3 bases of the junction left unmatched. From germline, CDR1 is SGDLS and CDR2 YYNGEE. The CDR3 spans 14 residues. CDR3 nucleotides: TGTGCCAGCAGCGTGTCGGGACAGGGCTACGAGCAGTACTTC. It is translated as CASSVSGQGYEQYF.

The chain is built from TRBV6-1 and TRBJ1-2; 8 positions agree with TRBD1. Trimming at V came to 6 bases and at J to 2 bases, leaving 8 bases not matched to a gene. Germline V gives CDR1 MNHNS, CDR2 SASEGT. This CDR3 spans 15 amino acids. The CDR3 loop is CASRRGTGTNYGYTF. In DNA form, the CDR3 reads TGTGCCAGCAGGCGCGGGACAGGCACAAACTATGGCTACACCTTC.

The chain couples TRBV25-1 to TRBJ2-1, with D perhaps matching TRBD1 (5 bases). The germline V gene has CDR1 MGHDK and CDR2 SYGVNS. V lost 4 bases and J lost 0, with 13 bases in between. The CDR3 extends over 16 amino acids. CDR3: CASSVKDSSSYNEQFF. The CDR3 DNA reads as TGTGCCAGCAGTGTAAAAGACAGTAGCTCCTACAATGAGCAGTTCTTC.

The rearrangement uses TRBV7-3 and TRBJ1-5, with TRBD1 identical over 11 bases. The CDR3 consists of 17 residues. V lost 5 bases, J lost 1 base, and 7 bases stayed unmatched. The germline CDR1 and CDR2 sequences are SGHTA and FQGTGA. CDR3 coding DNA: TGTGCCAGCAGCCCCGGTGGGGACAGGGGGAGCAATCAGCCCCAGCATTTT. This gives the protein CASSPGGDRGSNQPQHF.

V gene TRBV9 combines with J gene TRBJ1-2; D remains unclear. Germline V gene lookup returns CDR1 SGDLS and CDR2 YYNGEE. The CDR3 covers 17 residues. The ends were cut back, 4 bases at V and 0 bases at J, with 19 bases in the middle. The CDR3 region is CASSSRTQDLANYGYTF. For the CDR3, the DNA is TGTGCCAGCAGCTCCCGGACTCAGGACTTAGCTAACTATGGCTACACCTTC.

V usage is TRBV7-9 and J usage is TRBJ1-2; D gene uncertain. Looked up from germline, CDR1 is SEHNR and CDR2 is FQNEAQ (reference sequence). V gave up 1 base and J gave up 8 bases, with 26 bases separating them. The CDR3 covers 18 residues. The CDR3 nucleotides read TGTGCCAGCAGCTTAGAGGGCAGGAGGAGTAGATGGGATGGAGGCTACACCTTC. It codes for CASSLEGRRSRWDGGYTF. The full variable domain, in which reference TRBV7-9 and TRBJ1-2 provide the parts outside the CDR3, is DTGVSQNPRHKITKRGQNVTFRCDPISEHNRLYWYRQTLGQGPEFLTYFQNEAQLEKSRLLSDRFSAERPKGSFSTLEIQRTEQGDSAMYLCASSLEGRRSRWDGGYTFGSGTRLTVV.

The CDR3 DNA follows: TGCGCCAGCAGTCGGGGAAGGGACAGGGGGACGAAAGATACGCAGTATTTT. It is translated as CASSRGRDRGTKDTQYF. The chain recombines TRBV10-1 with TRBJ2-3; TRBD1 agrees at 11 bases. The germline V gene encodes CDR1 WNHNN and CDR2 SYGVQD (reference sequence). This CDR3 comprises 17 residues. With V trimmed by 5 bases and J by 5 bases, 12 bases remained unmatched.

The rearrangement joins TRBV4-1 to TRBJ1-5; D call uncertain. This CDR3 spans 15 amino acids. Trimming pared 0 bases from V and 9 bases from J, leaving 15 bases between. The germline V gene encodes CDR1 MGHRA and CDR2 YSYEKL. The DNA for the CDR3 is TGCGCCAGCAGCCAAGACGAGGTTCCAGTGCCGCCCCAGCATTTT. Amino acids: CASSQDEVPVPPQHF.

The genes are TRBV11-2 and TRBJ1-2; TRBD1 aligns across 7 bases. The CDR3 spans 13 residues. Germline lookup yields CDR1 SGHAT and CDR2 FQNNGV. The J segment lost 7 bases and the V segment lost 5 bases, leaving 7 bases of the junction unmatched. CDR3 region: CASSPDRSPGYTF. DNA of the CDR3: TGTGCCAGCAGCCCGGACAGGTCTCCTGGCTACACCTTC.

This clone is a singleton in its sample. The rearrangement uses TRBV18 and TRBJ1-3, with D hard to call. Trimming stripped 2 bases from V and 8 bases from J, with 16 bases between. Germline V gene sequence: CDR1 KGHSH, CDR2 LQKENI. The CDR3 has 15 residues. The CDR3 region is CASSPLPAESDTIYF. The CDR3 DNA reads TGTGCCAGCTCACCATTGCCCGCGGAATCAGACACCATATATTTT.

J is TRBJ1-2 and V is TRBV27; 9 nucleotides line up with TRBD1. Germline assignment: CDR1 MNHEY and CDR2 SMNVEV (reference sequence). V trimming: 7 bases; J trimming: 7 bases; junction bases outside the gene matches: 13. The CDR3 is 15 residues long. DNA for the CDR3: TGTGCCAGCACCACAACGACAGGGGGGTTATCTGGCTACACCTTC. Its protein is CASTTTTGGLSGYTF.

This chain connects TRBV28 to TRBJ1-2; D gene uncertain. The V end lost 2 bases, the J end lost 8 bases, and 9 bases lay between the germline ends. CDR3 length: 12 amino acids. Germline V gives CDR1 MDHEN, CDR2 SYDVKM. CDR3: CASSLGARGYTF. CDR3 sequence (DNA): TGTGCCAGCAGTTTAGGAGCACGGGGCTACACCTTC.

This rearrangement joins TRBV6-6 to TRBJ2-5; no definite D call. TRBJ2-7 explains the end of the DNA better; the J call may be wrong. The length of the CDR3 is 15 residues. Germline V CDR1 and CDR2: MNHNY, SVGAGI (reference sequence). The CDR3, as DNA: TGTGCCAGCAGTTACTCTATCCGAAGAACCTACGAGCAGTACTTC. Its translation is CASSYSIRRTYEQYF.

The chain joins TRBV13 to TRBJ2-3, with TRBD1 matching over 9 bases. V dropped 5 bases and J dropped 0; count of bases not matched to a gene: 12. Germline CDR1 and CDR2: PRHDT and FYEKMQ (reference sequence). This CDR3 is built from 18 residues. The CDR3 coding sequence is TGTGCCAGCAGCGACCGGGACAGGGAGATCGGGAGCACAGATACGCAGTATTTT. Its translation is CASSDRDREIGSTDTQYF. The variable domain in full, with the rest retrieved from reference TRBV13 and TRBJ2-3, is AAGVIQSPRHLIKEKRETATLKCYPIPRHDTVYWYQQGPGQDPQFLISFYEKMQSDKGSIPDRFSAQQFSDYHSELNMSSLELGDSALYFCASSDRDREIGSTDTQYFGPGTRLTVL.

The chain is built from TRBV19 and TRBJ2-6; 7 nucleotides agree with TRBD2. This CDR3 is built from 14 residues. Unmatched junction bases numbered 3, after V lost 6 bases and J lost 4 bases. Germline-derived CDR1 and CDR2 are LNHDA and SQIVND (reference sequence). The CDR3 coding sequence is TGTGCCAGTAGGGGAGGGTCCGGGGCCAACGTCCTGACTTTC. This codes for CASRGGSGANVLTF.

This sequence joins TRBV7-9 and TRBJ2-7; 11 bases line up with TRBD2. The J segment lost 0 bases and the V segment lost 5 bases, leaving 6 bases of the junction unmatched. Germline V CDR1 and CDR2: SEHNR, FQNEAQ (reference sequence). The CDR3 consists of 16 residues. CDR3 in DNA: TGTGCCAGCAGCCCGCGACTAGCGGGGAACTCCTACGAGCAGTACTTC. Its translation: CASSPRLAGNSYEQYF.

The CDR3 nucleotides read TGTGCCAGCCTCTCGGGGAACGGTGAAGTTAATACGCAGTATTTT. It encodes CASLSGNGEVNTQYF. The chain carries TRBV18 and TRBJ2-3, with D perhaps matching TRBD2 (5 bases). V lost 8 bases, J lost 7 bases, and 22 bases lay in between. This CDR3 region has 15 residues. CDR1 and CDR2 (germline): KGHSH, LQKENI.

This clone has only a few counts. The gene calls are TRBV5-1 and TRBJ2-7; 7 bases fit TRBD2. This CDR3 is built from 15 residues. V lost 6 bases and J lost 0; bases outside the gene matches: 9. Germline CDR1 SGHRS, CDR2 YFSETQ. The CDR3 nucleotides are TGCGCCAGCACCCCGGGAGGCAAGAGCTCCTACGAGCAGTACTTC. Its protein is CASTPGGKSSYEQYF.

The genes are TRBV5-4 and TRBJ2-2, with 7 nucleotides matching TRBD1. CDR1 is SGHNT, CDR2 YYREEE, per germline (reference sequence). The CDR3 extends over 14 amino acids. V shed 4 bases and J 6 bases; nucleotides not matched to a gene: 6. The CDR3 reads CASSNFQGAGELFF. The CDR3 bases are TGTGCCAGCAGCAATTTTCAGGGGGCCGGGGAGCTGTTTTTT.

The rearrangement links TRBV6-5 to TRBJ2-3; D is uncertain. The V gene lost 7 bases and the J gene lost 3 bases, with 11 bases spanning the gap. Germline assignment: CDR1 MNHEY and CDR2 SVGAGI. This CDR3 has 13 residues. The CDR3 DNA is TGTGCCAGCACAAAACCCGGGACAGATACGCAGTATTTT. Translating gives CASTKPGTDTQYF.

V and J are TRBV7-6 and TRBJ1-6, with a possible D match to TRBD1 (6 bases). The CDR3 loop spans 15 amino acids. The V end lost 2 bases, the J end lost 3 bases, and 8 bases lay between the germline ends. Per germline, CDR1 SGHVS and CDR2 FNYEAQ. CDR3: CASSLKGDYNSPLHF. CDR3 bases: TGTGCCAGCAGCTTAAAGGGGGACTATAATTCACCCCTCCACTTT.